The clone carrying this T cell receptor beta chain was counted ten times or more. The antigen is unknown. These data originate in a study of CD8 T cells in ankylosing spondylitis. Whole-study results and caveats: What seemed typical of ankylosing spondylitis blood was a TCR beta motif built from eight highly homologous variants. It was reported that disease-linked clones were significantly enriched in matched ankylosing spondylitis synovial fluid.

Researchers built TCR beta libraries using quantitative 5'-RACE with molecular barcodes. In TCRdb, the 5' RACE reads were re-called with MiXCR into one record per CDR3 protein. The sample contains about 39,000 distinct CDR3 sequences, approximately 3% of which appear only once. The V gene end was trimmed by 0 bases and the J gene end by 0 bases; junction bases not matched to a gene: 8. Germline V lookup: CDR1 SGDLS, CDR2 YYNGEE. This CDR3 region has 18 residues. V usage is TRBV9 and J usage is TRBJ2-3, with 9 bases lining up with TRBD2. Sequenced: blood, either unsorted or a sorted T cell fraction (not recorded which). The source is a male donor with ankylosing spondylitis or in good health (not recorded which). In DNA, the CDR3 is TGTGCCAGCAGCGTAGTGACTAGCGGACTTATTAGCACAGATACGCAGTATTTT. Translation gives CASSVVTSGLISTDTQYF.